Listed here are 26 T cell receptor beta chains from one sample, sequenced in a study of cytomegalovirus exposure and HLA in healthy donors (dated by TCRdb to the late 2010s). The library was obtained by the immunoSEQ multiplex PCR assay. The multiplex PCR relied on a mix of 60 forward primers for TCR Vbeta segments and 13 reverse primers for TCR Jbeta segments. Held by TCRdb, this immuneACCESS table contains in-frame sequences only and omits some clones. Under half of the omission traces to an unresolved V gene where checked; the cause of the rest is unknown. This sample has about 140,000 clones in its table, and about 85% of those were observed once. The ten largest clonotypes hold approximately 3% of the sample. Specimen: PBMCs. These receptor sequences come from a female donor in good health and CMV-seronegative.

J is TRBJ1-5 and V is TRBV25-1; D is possibly TRBD1 (5 bases). The CDR3 covers 16 residues. Deletions cut 8 bases from V and 3 bases from J, with 20 bases between. CDR1 is MGHDK, CDR2 SYGVNS, per germline. Here the CDR3 DNA reads TGTGCCAGCGAGACCCGTGCCAAAGGGGACAATCAGCCCCAGCATTTT. Translation gives CASETRAKGDNQPQHF.

This chain connects TRBV27 to TRBJ2-7, with D perhaps TRBD2 (6 bases). This CDR3 spans 14 amino acids. The V end was cut by 0 bases, the J end by 4 bases, with 10 bases between. Per the germline V gene, CDR1 is MNHEY and CDR2 is SMNVEV (reference sequence). The DNA of the CDR3 is TGTGCCAGCAGTTTATCTGGCGGGGATTACGAGCAGTACTTC. Protein product: CASSLSGGDYEQYF.

CDR3: CAISEWLGRGQGGYTF. The CDR3 DNA reads as TGTGCCATCAGTGAGTGGTTAGGCAGGGGGCAAGGAGGCTACACCTTC. The J gene is TRBJ1-2, the V gene TRBV10-3; 8 nucleotides line up with TRBD1. The CDR3 covers 16 residues. CDR1 is ENHRY, CDR2 SYGVKD, per germline. After removal of 1 base from V and 8 bases from J, the junction contained 12 bases not matched to a gene.

The V call is TRBV5-4, the J call TRBJ1-2; TRBD1 might be the D (5 bases). The CDR3 spans 14 residues. The V and J ends lost 0 bases and 4 bases respectively, with 10 bases between them. Germline CDR1 SGHNT, CDR2 YYREEE (reference sequence). The CDR3 coding sequence is TGTGCCAGCAGCTTGGGGGGCCTTCGCTATGGCTACACCTTC. This translates into CASSLGGLRYGYTF.

The chain employs TRBV7-5 and TRBJ2-1; TRBD2, the D gene given by the table, was not confirmed from the DNA. TRBV7-5 is listed as a pseudogene. This CDR3 comprises 16 residues. The CDR3 DNA reads as TGTGCCAGAAGCTTAGCTCCAGCGGGATCTAACAATGAGCAGTTCTTC. Its translation: CARSLAPAGSNNEQFF.

J is TRBJ2-3 and V is TRBV2; D gene uncertain. In germline, CDR1 is SNHLY, CDR2 FYNNEI. V gave up 8 bases and J gave up 3 bases, with 9 bases separating them. This CDR3 has 12 amino acids. DNA for the CDR3: TGTGCCAGCGGAGCTGGGACAGATACGCAGTATTTT. Translated: CASGAGTDTQYF.

This clone was picked up one time. In DNA, the CDR3 is TGTGCCACAATGGTAGCGGGAGCCCACTTAAATGAGCAGTTCTTC. This translates into CATMVAGAHLNEQFF. This sequence joins TRBV27 and TRBJ2-1, with TRBD2 identical over 9 bases. Germline CDR1 reads MNHEY; CDR2 reads SMNVEV (reference sequence). This CDR3 has 15 amino acids. Trimming at V came to 10 bases and at J to 7 bases, leaving 14 bases not matched to a gene.

This chain joins TRBV18 and TRBJ1-1; a possible D gene is TRBD1 (6 bases). V lost 4 bases to trimming and J lost 5 bases, with 8 bases between them. Germline CDR1 reads KGHSH; CDR2 reads LQKENI. The CDR3 consists of 12 residues. CDR3 sequence reads: CASSQGETEAFF. The CDR3 region has the DNA TGTGCCAGCTCACAGGGGGAGACTGAAGCTTTCTTT. Drawing the rest from reference TRBV18 and TRBJ1-1, the complete variable domain is NAGVMQNPRHLVRRRGQEARLRCSPMKGHSHVYWYRQLPEEGLKFMVYLQKENIIDESGMPKERFSAEFPKEGPSILRIQQVVRGDSAAYFCASSQGETEAFFGQGTRLTVV.

The rearrangement links TRBV11-3 to TRBJ1-4, with 10 bases lining up with TRBD1. The germline gives CDR1 SGHNT, CDR2 YENEEA. The CDR3 totals 15 residues. V lost 2 bases, J lost 7 bases, and 4 bases stayed unmatched. Written as DNA, the CDR3 is TGTGCCAGCAGCTTATCCGGGACAGGGGTTGAAAAACTGTTTTTT. Translated, it gives CASSLSGTGVEKLFF.

The genes are TRBV11-3 and TRBJ1-1, with D perhaps matching TRBD1 (6 bases). The CDR3 totals 14 residues. The V end was cut by 2 bases, the J end by 0 bases, with 7 bases between. Germline CDR1 reads SGHNT; CDR2 reads YENEEA. The CDR3 is CASSLTGMNTEAFF. The CDR3 DNA follows: TGTGCCAGCAGCTTAACAGGGATGAACACTGAAGCTTTCTTT.

The rearrangement uses TRBV5-1 and TRBJ1-2, with TRBD1 identical over 11 bases. The CDR3 is 14 amino acids. The germline CDR1 and CDR2 sequences are SGHRS and YFSETQ. V was clipped by 3 bases and J by 7 bases; unmatched bases: 5. The CDR3, as DNA: TGCGCCAGCAGCTCAGGACAGGGGGCAGTTGGCTACACCTTC. Translation: CASSSGQGAVGYTF.

The chain links TRBV5-1 to TRBJ2-5; TRBD1 is a possible D gene (5 bases). This CDR3 region has 14 residues. Trimming shortened V by 0 bases and J by 2 bases, and 8 bases separated the two germline ends. Germline CDR1 and CDR2: SGHRS and YFSETQ. This CDR3 reads CASSLATVQETQYF. The CDR3, as DNA: TGCGCCAGCAGCTTGGCGACAGTTCAAGAGACCCAGTACTTC.

This CDR3 reads CASSVVEGCSYEQYF. As DNA, the CDR3 is TGTGCCAGCAGCGTAGTGGAGGGGTGCTCCTACGAGCAGTACTTC. V and J are TRBV9 and TRBJ2-7; weak D call: TRBD2 (6 bases). Germline V lookup: CDR1 SGDLS, CDR2 YYNGEE. The V and J ends lost 0 bases and 0 bases respectively, with 10 bases between them. The CDR3 loop spans 15 amino acids.

The sample holds a few counts of this clone. The chain employs TRBV21-1 and TRBJ2-7; TRBD1, the table's D call, lacks a check against the DNA. TRBV21-1 is termed a pseudogene. This CDR3 is 13 amino acids long. This CDR3 is CASSWPTGGEQYF. CDR3 DNA: TGTGCCAGCAGCTGGCCCACAGGGGGTGAGCAGTACTTC.

CDR3 in amino acids: CASKSSGGYEQFF. CDR3 nucleotides: TGTGCCAGTAAAAGTAGCGGGGGCTATGAGCAGTTCTTC. The chain has TRBV4-2 and TRBJ2-1, with 9 nucleotides matching TRBD2. Germline CDR1 is LGHNA and CDR2 is YNFKEQ. The V segment lost 9 bases and the J segment 8 bases; nucleotides outside the gene matches: 8. The CDR3 sequence is 13 residues long.

This clone was picked up a small number of times. The V gene is TRBV29-1, the J gene TRBJ2-7; 12 bases align to TRBD2. V lost 6 bases, J lost 7 bases, and 7 bases stayed unmatched. CDR3 length: 13 amino acids. Germline CDR1 SQVTM, CDR2 ANQGSEA. The CDR3 here is CSVRLAGVGEQYF. The CDR3, as DNA: TGCAGCGTCAGACTAGCGGGAGTGGGTGAGCAGTACTTC.

V usage is TRBV12-5 and J usage is TRBJ1-2, with a weak D call TRBD1 (6 bases). Germline CDR1 LGHNT, CDR2 FRNRAP. Trimming shortened V by 3 bases and J by 8 bases, and 19 bases separated the two germline ends. The CDR3 spans 15 residues. The CDR3 sequence: CASGFKVRGTDGYTF. Here the CDR3 DNA reads TGTGCTAGTGGTTTTAAAGTCAGGGGAACAGACGGCTACACCTTC.

The rearrangement uses TRBV5-4 and TRBJ2-7, with 7 bases fitting TRBD1. The CDR3 consists of 13 residues. The V gene's germline CDR1 is SGHNT and CDR2 YYREEE (reference sequence). Unmatched junction bases numbered 6, after V lost 6 bases and J lost 3 bases. CDR3 in amino acids: CASTKNRGYEQYF. The CDR3 region has the DNA TGTGCCAGCACTAAGAACAGGGGCTACGAGCAGTACTTC.

The gene calls are TRBV6-5 and TRBJ1-1; 8 positions agree with TRBD1. CDR1 is MNHEY, CDR2 SVGAGI, per germline. The CDR3 has 15 amino acids. After removal of 5 bases from V and 10 bases from J, the junction contained 15 bases not matched to a gene. The CDR3 nucleotides are TGTGCCAGCAGTAATCACAGGGGGTCTGGGTCCGGAGCTTTCTTT. Encoded protein: CASSNHRGSGSGAFF.

This rearrangement joins TRBV30 to TRBJ2-3, with D possibly TRBD2 on 7 matching bases. Trimming removed 4 bases from V and 4 bases from J, with 12 bases in between. The CDR3 is 13 amino acids. Germline CDR1 is GTSNPN and CDR2 is SVGIG (reference sequence). CDR3 residues: CAWKRGGADTQYF. Here the CDR3 DNA reads TGTGCCTGGAAGAGGGGGGGGGCAGATACGCAGTATTTT.

This clone was recorded at least ten times. The chain uses TRBV6-4 and TRBJ2-2; a weak D match, TRBD2 (6 bases). The CDR3 is 14 amino acids. Germline V gives CDR1 MRHNA, CDR2 SNTAGT. V lost 0 bases to trimming and J lost 4 bases, with 6 bases between them. CDR3 sequence reads: CASSDSTSTGELFF. The CDR3 DNA is TGTGCCAGCAGTGACTCGACTAGCACCGGGGAGCTGTTTTTT.

The rearrangement links TRBV2 to TRBJ2-1; TRBD2 aligns across 7 bases. The V segment lost 5 bases and the J segment 5 bases; nucleotides outside the gene matches: 6. Germline V CDR1 and CDR2: SNHLY, FYNNEI. The length of the CDR3 is 14 residues. CDR3 protein: CASSRLAPNNEQFF. CDR3 nucleotide sequence: TGTGCCAGCAGTAGACTAGCCCCGAACAATGAGCAGTTCTTC.

This clone was counted a few times. The J gene is TRBJ1-1, the V gene TRBV6-6; 8 nucleotides agree with TRBD1. The germline V gene has CDR1 MNHNY and CDR2 SVGAGI (reference sequence). The CDR3 contains 13 residues. Losses at the gene ends were 11 bases for V and 5 bases for J; bases not matched to a gene: 10. The DNA of the CDR3 is TGTGCCGGATGCCAGGGGGCGCGAACTGAAGCTTTCTTT. Translating gives CAGCQGARTEAFF.

This sequence joins TRBV27 and TRBJ2-7; D may be TRBD2 (7 bases). The CDR3 totals 16 residues. The germline CDR1 and CDR2 sequences are MNHEY and SMNVEV (reference sequence). Trimming cost V 1 base and J 6 bases, with 19 bases left between them. The CDR3 protein is CASSLFRGGGRLEQYF. The CDR3 DNA sequence: TGTGCCAGCAGTTTATTTCGAGGGGGGGGGCGGCTCGAGCAGTACTTC.

A single count supports this clone. The CDR3 region has the DNA TGTGCCAGCAGCCCATCCGGGACAGGGGATCAGCCCCAGCATTTT. Residues: CASSPSGTGDQPQHF. The chain links TRBV28 to TRBJ1-5; TRBD1 matches at 10 bases. Looked up from germline, CDR1 is MDHEN and CDR2 is SYDVKM. V was clipped by 6 bases and J by 5 bases; unmatched bases: 7. The CDR3 is 15 residues long.

The rearrangement joins TRBV12-5 to TRBJ2-7; 11 positions agree with TRBD2. The CDR3 extends over 15 amino acids. V was pared by 2 bases and J by 2 bases, with 2 bases of the junction left unmatched. Germline CDR1 is LGHNT and CDR2 is FRNRAP. CDR3 loop: CASGLTTSGTYEQYF. The CDR3, as DNA: TGTGCTAGTGGTTTGACGACTAGCGGGACCTACGAGCAGTACTTC.